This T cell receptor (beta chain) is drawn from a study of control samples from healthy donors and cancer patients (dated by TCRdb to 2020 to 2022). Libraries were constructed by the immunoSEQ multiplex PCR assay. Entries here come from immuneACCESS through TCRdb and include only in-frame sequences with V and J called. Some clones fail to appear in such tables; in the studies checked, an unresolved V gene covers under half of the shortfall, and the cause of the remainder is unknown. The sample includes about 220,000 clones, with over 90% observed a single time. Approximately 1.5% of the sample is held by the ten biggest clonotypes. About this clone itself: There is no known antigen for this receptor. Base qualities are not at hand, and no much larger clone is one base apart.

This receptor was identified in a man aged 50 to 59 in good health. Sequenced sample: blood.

The CDR3 is CASSNASLGHSVRQPQHF. The DNA reads TGTGCCAGTAGTAACGCATCTTTGGGACACTCCGTTCGCCAGCCCCAGCATTTT. The V and J segments used are TRBV19 and TRBJ1-5; a tentative D call is TRBD1 (6 bases match). The germline V gene (reference sequence) provides CDR1 LNHDA and CDR2 SQIVND. From the cysteine up to the phenylalanine, the CDR3 has a length of 18 residues. Only the CDR3 region is kept as DNA, spanning 54 bases read in frame from base 1. V sheds 4 bases and J sheds 7 bases, leaving 26 bases between their ends.